Presented here are 21 T cell receptor beta chains from one specimen sequenced in a study of blood T cell repertoires in COVID-19. Libraries were prepared by immunoSEQ multiplex PCR; TCRdb keeps only in-frame clonotypes and omits some of them. The sample contains more than 85,000 clones, roughly 83% of which appear only once. The sequenced sample consisted of peripheral blood. The receptor source for this set is a woman in her sixties with acute or convalescent COVID-19.

The V gene is TRBV3-1 (or the pseudogene TRBV3-2), the J gene TRBJ1-2, with 8 bases aligning to TRBD1. With 4 bases clipped from V and 7 bases from J, the junction kept 5 bases outside the gene matches. The CDR3 runs to 13 residues. CDR1 and CDR2 from the germline V gene are LGHDT and YNNKEL (reference sequence). The CDR3 DNA reads TGTGCCAGCAGCCCATACAGGGGGTCTGGCTACACCTTC. It yields the protein CASSPYRGSGYTF.

The genes are TRBV5-4 and TRBJ1-2; D might be TRBD1 (5 bases). Trimming shortened V by 0 bases and J by 2 bases, and 11 bases separated the two germline ends. In germline, CDR1 is SGHNT, CDR2 YYREEE (reference sequence). The CDR3 is 15 residues long. The CDR3 region is CASSLAGNPNYGYTF. The CDR3 DNA sequence: TGTGCCAGCAGCTTGGCAGGGAACCCCAACTATGGCTACACCTTC.

The chain has TRBV5-1 and TRBJ2-3; the match to TRBD1 covers 8 bases. Germline CDR1 is SGHRS and CDR2 is YFSETQ. V gave up 0 bases and J gave up 4 bases; unmatched junction bases: 4. The CDR3 is 15 amino acids. The CDR3 DNA follows: TGCGCCAGCAGCTTGGGCCAGGGGGCTTCAGATACGCAGTATTTT. This encodes CASSLGQGASDTQYF.

The chain combines TRBV5-1 with TRBJ1-3; D gene uncertain. CDR1 is SGHRS, CDR2 YFSETQ, per germline. Deletions cut 0 bases from V and 4 bases from J, with 14 bases between. The CDR3 has 16 residues. The CDR3, as DNA: TGCGCCAGCAGCTTGGCCGGGGTCCTGAGAGGAAACACCATATATTTT. The encoded protein is CASSLAGVLRGNTIYF.

J is TRBJ2-3 and V is TRBV5-4, with TRBD2 matching 11 bases. Germline CDR1 SGHNT, CDR2 YYREEE (reference sequence). The length of the CDR3 is 16 residues. Trimming at V came to 1 base and at J to 7 bases, leaving 8 bases not matched to a gene. The CDR3 sequence: CASSLITLAGDNTQYF. The CDR3, as DNA: TGTGCCAGCAGCTTGATAACACTAGCGGGGGATAATACGCAGTATTTT.

This sequence joins TRBV5-1 and TRBJ2-3; TRBD1 might be the D (6 bases). V shed 7 bases and J shed 1 base, with 13 bases lying between them. The germline CDR1 and CDR2 sequences are SGHRS and YFSETQ. The CDR3 has 14 residues. CDR3 DNA sequence: TGCGCCAGCGGGGGCTCCGGGGGCACAGATACGCAGTATTTT. Translated, it gives CASGGSGGTDTQYF.

The chain carries TRBV7-2 and TRBJ1-1; possible D gene TRBD1, 6 bases. The CDR3 is 14 residues long. The germline V gene has CDR1 SGHTA and CDR2 FQGNSA. V gave up 2 bases and J gave up 4 bases, with 11 bases separating them. In nucleotides, the CDR3 is TGTGCCAGCAGCTTACAGGGGATTGGCACTGAAGCTTTCTTT. Translating it yields CASSLQGIGTEAFF.

V gene TRBV19 combines with J gene TRBJ2-3, with D possibly being TRBD1 (5 bases). CDR1 LNHDA and CDR2 SQIVND come from the germline V gene (reference sequence). The CDR3 spans 14 residues. The germline V and J ends were trimmed by 4 bases and 2 bases, with 10 bases remaining between them. CDR3 coding DNA: TGTGCCAGTAGTACGATGGGGCCCACAGATACGCAGTATTTT. Translated, it gives CASSTMGPTDTQYF.

The chain employs TRBV7-2 and TRBJ2-3; 7 bases are a match to TRBD1. With 5 bases clipped from V and 1 base from J, the junction kept 9 bases outside the gene matches. Germline CDR1 is SGHTA and CDR2 is FQGNSA. The CDR3 covers 16 residues. CDR3 residues: CASSTRSGTGTDTQYF. Here the CDR3 DNA reads TGTGCCAGCAGCACACGATCCGGGACAGGCACAGATACGCAGTATTTT.

In nucleotides, the CDR3 is TGTGCCAGCAGCTTAATGGAGACAGATCAGAACACTGAAGCTTTCTTT. This codes for CASSLMETDQNTEAFF. The chain recombines TRBV7-2 with TRBJ1-1; a weak D match, TRBD1 (5 bases). The CDR3 length is 16 residues. V was cut by 2 bases and J by 1 base, with 14 bases left in between. CDR1 SGHTA and CDR2 FQGNSA come from the germline V gene. The whole variable domain, filled in from reference TRBV7-2 and TRBJ1-1, reads GAGVSQSPSNKVTEKGKDVELRCDPISGHTALYWYRQSLGQGLEFLIYFQGNSAPDKSGLPSDRFSAERTGGSVSTLTIQRTQQEDSAVYLCASSLMETDQNTEAFFGQGTRLTVV.

This chain joins TRBV30 and TRBJ1-5, with a possible D match to TRBD1 (6 bases). The CDR3 covers 16 residues. V was cut by 2 bases and J by 4 bases, with 18 bases left in between. Germline V gene sequence: CDR1 GTSNPN, CDR2 SVGIG (reference sequence). This chain's CDR3 is CAWSRSGGAENQPQHF. The DNA of the CDR3 is TGTGCCTGGAGTCGCTCCGGGGGGGCCGAGAATCAGCCCCAGCATTTT.

This chain joins TRBV6-2 or TRBV6-3 and TRBJ1-6; D call uncertain. Germline values: CDR1 MNHEY, CDR2 SVGEGT. V shed 0 bases and J shed 6 bases, with 9 bases lying between them. This CDR3 has 15 residues. CDR3 in DNA: TGTGCCAGCAGTTACTCTCCAACAGCTAATTCACCCCTCCACTTT. It codes for CASSYSPTANSPLHF.

The CDR3 spells CASSVGTGGDTQYF. The CDR3 bases are TGTGCCAGCAGCGTAGGGACAGGCGGAGATACGCAGTATTTT. The chain links TRBV9 to TRBJ2-3; 7 nucleotides match TRBD1. The CDR3 length is 14 residues. The V segment lost 0 bases and the J segment 5 bases; nucleotides outside the gene matches: 3. Looked up from germline, CDR1 is SGDLS and CDR2 is YYNGEE.

The DNA for the CDR3 is TGTGCCAGCAACGGGGTACTCGGGTCCTACGAGCAGTACTTC. Translating it yields CASNGVLGSYEQYF. This rearrangement joins TRBV2 to TRBJ2-7, with a possible D match to TRBD2 (5 bases). Looked up from germline, CDR1 is SNHLY and CDR2 is FYNNEI. V was cut by 7 bases and J by 1 base, with 14 bases left in between. The CDR3 loop spans 14 amino acids.

V is TRBV6-1 and J is TRBJ2-2; a weak D match, TRBD1 (6 bases). This CDR3 has 14 amino acids. The V end was cut by 7 bases, the J end by 4 bases, with 13 bases between. Germline CDR1 and CDR2: MNHNS and SASEGT. CDR3 in amino acids: CASIGQSGTGELFF. The CDR3, as DNA: TGTGCCAGCATCGGACAGTCGGGCACCGGGGAGCTGTTTTTT.

There are a few counts of this clone. This chain joins TRBV6-5 and TRBJ2-5, with 9 positions matching TRBD2. The CDR3 is made up of 13 amino acids. The V gene end was trimmed by 11 bases and the J gene end by 0 bases; junction bases not matched to a gene: 4. The germline gives CDR1 MNHEY, CDR2 SVGAGI. CDR3 bases: TGTGCCTGTAGCGGGGGCCACCAAGAGACCCAGTACTTC. Amino acid sequence: CACSGGHQETQYF.

On this clone: Other DNA sequences from this sample encode an identical CDR3 as well. This chain connects TRBV2 to TRBJ1-5; D call uncertain. The CDR3 sequence is 13 residues long. Trimming removed 3 bases at V and 5 bases at J, with 8 bases between. From germline, CDR1 is SNHLY and CDR2 FYNNEI. The CDR3 loop reads CASSEGRYQPQHF. For the CDR3, the DNA is TGTGCCAGCAGTGAGGGCCGGTATCAGCCCCAGCATTTT. Full variable domain (remainder filled in from reference TRBV2 and TRBJ1-5): EPEVTQTPSHQVTQMGQEVILRCVPISNHLYFYWYRQILGQKVEFLVSFYNNEISEKSEIFDDQFSVERPDGSNFTLKIRSTKLEDSAMYFCASSEGRYQPQHFGDGTRLSIL.

The chain combines TRBV7-9 with TRBJ2-3, with no clear D. The germline CDR1 and CDR2 sequences are SEHNR and FQNEAQ (reference sequence). This CDR3 contains 14 residues. Trimming pared 1 base from V and 0 bases from J, leaving 5 bases between. The CDR3 is CASSLEASTDTQYF. CDR3 DNA: TGTGCCAGCAGCTTAGAAGCGAGCACAGATACGCAGTATTTT.

This chain links TRBV30 with TRBJ1-1; no clear D. Germline values: CDR1 GTSNPN, CDR2 SVGIG (reference sequence). The CDR3 sequence is 15 residues long. The germline V and J ends were trimmed by 5 bases and 4 bases, with 20 bases remaining between them. The CDR3 region is CAWAARIGRSTEAFF. The CDR3 bases are TGTGCCTGGGCCGCCCGGATAGGGAGGAGCACTGAAGCTTTCTTT.

The gene calls are TRBV7-9 and TRBJ2-7, with 7 positions matching TRBD2. In germline, CDR1 is SEHNR, CDR2 FQNEAQ (reference sequence). V trimming: 5 bases; J trimming: 5 bases; junction bases outside the gene matches: 12. This CDR3 contains 15 residues. CDR3 residues: CASSQTRAGWDEQYF. DNA for the CDR3: TGTGCCAGCAGCCAGACTAGAGCGGGGTGGGACGAGCAGTACTTC.

This sequence joins TRBV7-8 and TRBJ2-5; TRBD2 aligns across 7 bases. The CDR3 has 13 residues. With V trimmed by 1 base and J by 4 bases, 0 bases remained unmatched. Germline V CDR1 and CDR2: SGHVS, FQNEAQ. The CDR3 here is CASSLGGRETQYF. CDR3 in DNA: TGTGCCAGCAGCTTAGGCGGGAGAGAGACCCAGTACTTC.